This T cell receptor (beta chain) was captured in a study of T cells after yellow fever vaccination. V was shortened by 1 base and J by 7 bases, with 4 bases between the two germline ends. This CDR3 has 11 residues. Germline lookup yields CDR1 SGHTA and CDR2 FQGNSA. Study observations and caveats: Across the CD4 and CD8 compartments, a small share of clonotypes was present in both.

Note on this clonotype: What it binds is not known.

They built TCR cDNA with 5'RACE template switching, a step that put in a universal primer site and UMIs. TCRdb reprocessed the 5' RACE reads with MiXCR, giving one entry per CDR3 protein. This repertoire shows approximately 250,000 distinct CDR3 sequences, over 4.5% found once; its top ten account for around 3.5%. This TCR derives from a man younger than 35 who received the YFV17D yellow fever vaccine. This specimen consisted of CD4+ T cells sorted from PBMCs, obtained on the day of the yellow fever booster vaccination. The rearrangement uses TRBV7-2 and TRBJ1-2; D call uncertain. The CDR3 reads CASSLEVGYTF. In nucleotides, the CDR3 is TGTGCCAGCAGCTTAGAGGTTGGCTACACCTTC.